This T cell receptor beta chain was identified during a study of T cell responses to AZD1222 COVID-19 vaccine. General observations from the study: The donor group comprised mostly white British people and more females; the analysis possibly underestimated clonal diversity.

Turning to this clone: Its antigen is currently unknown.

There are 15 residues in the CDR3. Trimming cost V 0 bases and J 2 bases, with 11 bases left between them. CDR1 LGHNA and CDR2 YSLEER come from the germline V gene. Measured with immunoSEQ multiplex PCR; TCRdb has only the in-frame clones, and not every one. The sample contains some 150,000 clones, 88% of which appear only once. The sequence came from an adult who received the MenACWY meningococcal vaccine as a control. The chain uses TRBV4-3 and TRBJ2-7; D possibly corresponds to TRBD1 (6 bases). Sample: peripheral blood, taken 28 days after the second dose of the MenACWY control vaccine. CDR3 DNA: TGCGCCAGCAGCCAAGACCCCGGGACAACCTACGAGCAGTACTTC. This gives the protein CASSQDPGTTYEQYF.